These 32 T cell receptor beta chains originate from one sample sequenced in a study of T cells in women clearing cervical HPV infection. The table came from immunoSEQ multiplex PCR; TCRdb's copy has only in-frame clones and leaves some out. In total, the table holds around 22,000 clones. Sequencing used blood buffy coat. These receptors all come from a woman aged 18 to 75 with a cervical HPV16 infection that either progressed to CIN3+ or cleared (not recorded which).

Note on this clone: The sequence runs out 3 residues before the end of the CDR3; the remainder is reconstructed from the germline J gene. J is TRBJ1-1 and V is TRBV7-9; D gene uncertain. V lost 5 bases, J lost 5 bases, and 6 bases lay in between. Germline V gene data show CDR1 as SEHNR and CDR2 as FQNEAQ (reference sequence). CDR3 length: 11 amino acids. The covered CDR3 bases are TGTGCCAGCAGCCTCAGGACTGAA. As protein: CASSLRTE. The whole CDR3 region reads CASSLRTEAFF. Based on the CDR3 plus reference TRBV7-9 and TRBJ1-1, the full variable domain is DTGVSQNPRHKITKRGQNVTFRCDPISEHNRLYWYRQTLGQGPEFLTYFQNEAQLEKSRLLSDRFSAERPKGSFSTLEIQRTEQGDSAMYLCASSLRTEAFFGQGTRLTVV.

The covered CDR3 bases are TGTGCCAGTACCCAAGGGGCAGGGGAAGGCGAG. Protein: CASTQGAGEGE. Given in full, the CDR3 is CASTQGAGEGEQYF. The chain joins TRBV19 to TRBJ2-7, with a tentative D call TRBD1 (6 bases). The read comes to an end 3 residues before the CDR3 does, leaving the germline J gene to fill in the end. The CDR3 is made up of 14 amino acids. The germline gives CDR1 LNHDA, CDR2 SQIVND (reference sequence). Trimming took off 7 bases at V and 6 bases at J, with 19 bases between the two ends.

The CDR3 protein is CASSSRTGAGNNQPQHF. The covered CDR3 bases are TGTGCCAGCAGCTCCCGGACAGGGGCGGGCAACAATCAGCCC. V is TRBV7-6 and J is TRBJ1-5; the match to TRBD1 covers 9 bases. Read coverage stops 3 residues before the CDR3 terminus; the germline J gene supplies the remainder. Per germline, CDR1 SGHVS and CDR2 FNYEAQ. The CDR3 loop spans 17 amino acids. V lost 4 bases, J lost 3 bases, and 10 bases stayed unmatched.

As for this clone: The DNA ends 3 residues before the CDR3 does, and the rest of the CDR3 is filled in from the germline J gene. The chain carries TRBV2 and TRBJ1-2; D is possibly TRBD1 (6 bases). This CDR3 has 12 amino acids. Germline V gene sequence: CDR1 SNHLY, CDR2 FYNNEI. Incomplete CDR3 DNA: TGTGCCAGCAAAGAAGGGGGGGACGGC. It is translated as CASKEGGDG. The CDR3, in full, reads CASKEGGDGYTF.

Regarding this clone: From the germline J gene comes the end of the CDR3, since the read stops 3 residues before it. The chain has TRBV5-4 and TRBJ2-1; 8 bases line up with TRBD2. The V segment lost 2 bases and the J segment 5 bases; nucleotides outside the gene matches: 9. The CDR3 length is 16 residues. Germline-derived CDR1 and CDR2 are SGHNT and YYREEE (reference sequence). The CDR3 reads CASSFRAGVRDNEQFF. CDR3 bases read: TGTGCCAGCAGCTTTAGAGCGGGAGTTCGGGACAATGAG. The full variable domain, rest sourced from reference TRBV5-4 and TRBJ2-1, is ETGVTQSPTHLIKTRGQQVTLRCSSQSGHNTVSWYQQALGQGPQFIFQYYREEENGRGNFPPRFSGLQFPNYSSELNVNALELDDSALYLCASSFRAGVRDNEQFFGPGTRLTVL.

Points on this clone: Read data end 3 residues before the CDR3 end; the end is taken from the germline J gene. The chain has TRBV19 and TRBJ1-5; TRBD1 matches 7 bases. This CDR3 spans 15 amino acids. The V gene end was trimmed by 8 bases and the J gene end by 4 bases; junction bases not matched to a gene: 11. Germline V gene sequence: CDR1 LNHDA, CDR2 SQIVND (reference sequence). The CDR3 bases that were read are TGTGCCAGTCGGGCGGGGACAGTAGCGAATCAGCCC. It yields the protein CASRAGTVANQP. The CDR3 as a whole reads CASRAGTVANQPQHF.

With regard to this clone: At one boundary the junction diverges from the germline segment, which might be a read error. With the read ending 3 residues before the CDR3 end, the germline J gene is used to fill in that end. At the DNA level, this CDR3 is encoded by other sequences in the same sample as well. The gene calls are TRBV7-9 and TRBJ1-3, with a tentative D call TRBD1 (5 bases). Germline-derived CDR1 and CDR2 are SEHNR and FQNEAQ (reference sequence). The CDR3 is 15 amino acids. CDR3 amino acids: CASSLGGESGNTIYF. Partial CDR3 DNA: TGTGCCAGCAGCTTAGGAGGGGAATCAGGAAACACG.

On this clone: The CDR3 goes on 3 residues after the read ends, and that part is filled in from the germline J gene. The chain uses TRBV13 and TRBJ1-2; TRBD1 agrees at 12 bases. Germline-derived CDR1 and CDR2 are PRHDT and FYEKMQ (reference sequence). With V trimmed by 5 bases and J by 5 bases, 15 bases remained unmatched. The CDR3 consists of 18 residues. The part of the CDR3 DNA that was read is TGTGCCAGCAGCCCTCTTCGAAGGGACAGGGGGCCGGGGTATGGC. Amino acid sequence: CASSPLRRDRGPGYG. The complete CDR3 reads CASSPLRRDRGPGYGYTF.

Concerning this clone itself: The read falls 3 residues short of the CDR3 end, and the missing part is taken from the germline J gene. This rearrangement joins TRBV19 to TRBJ2-7, with 10 bases identical to TRBD1. The CDR3 sequence is 15 residues long. CDR1 LNHDA and CDR2 SQIVND come from the germline V gene (reference sequence). Unmatched junction bases numbered 5, after V lost 0 bases and J lost 6 bases. CDR3 protein: CASSIEGQGTFEQYF. The part of the CDR3 DNA that was read is TGTGCCAGTAGTATAGAGGGACAGGGGACGTTCGAG.

Comments on this clone: The read ends 3 residues before the CDR3 terminus; that terminus is restored from the germline J gene. The gene calls are TRBV7-3 and TRBJ1-2, with 10 bases aligning to TRBD1. CDR1 SGHTA and CDR2 FQGTGA come from the germline V gene. V shed 4 bases and J 6 bases; nucleotides not matched to a gene: 11. The length of the CDR3 is 16 residues. CDR3 residues: CASSSGTGVRWDGYTF. CDR3 DNA (partial): TGTGCCAGCAGCTCCGGGACAGGGGTTAGATGGGATGGC.

The CDR3 bases that were read are TGTGCCAGCAGCTCCGGATCGACAGGGTCAGATACG. It is translated as CASSSGSTGSDT. From start to end, the CDR3 is CASSSGSTGSDTQYF. The chain carries TRBV7-3 and TRBJ2-3; 7 bases are a match to TRBD1. The read ends 3 residues early relative to the CDR3; the germline J gene fills the gap. V lost 4 bases to trimming and J lost 4 bases; unmatched junction nucleotides: 8. The CDR3 totals 15 residues. Per the germline V gene, CDR1 is SGHTA and CDR2 is FQGTGA.

For this clone: The read stops 3 residues short of the end of the CDR3; the missing end is completed from the germline J gene. Other DNA sequences in the same sample also yield this CDR3. This chain joins TRBV20-1 and TRBJ2-2, with D possibly being TRBD2 (5 bases). Trimming pared 0 bases from V and 3 bases from J, leaving 20 bases between. The CDR3 has 18 amino acids. In germline, CDR1 is DFQATT, CDR2 SNEGSKA (reference sequence). This CDR3 is CSARDSRTGSEDTGELFF. The CDR3 DNA, read in part, is TGCAGTGCTAGAGACTCACGAACGGGGAGCGAGGACACCGGGGAG.

A remark on this clone: Read sequence stops 3 residues before the CDR3 end, and the germline J gene provides the missing end. The V and J genes are TRBV20-1 and TRBJ1-2; no firm D call. The CDR3 loop spans 13 amino acids. The germline V gene encodes CDR1 DFQATT and CDR2 SNEGSKA (reference sequence). The V and J ends lost 0 bases and 6 bases respectively, with 11 bases between them. The CDR3 is CSARDLRGDGYTF. Partial CDR3 DNA: TGCAGTGCTAGAGACCTCCGGGGAGATGGC.

Concerning this clone: The read finishes 3 residues shy of the CDR3 end, and the germline J gene is used to complete it. The chain recombines TRBV7-2 with TRBJ1-6; D is uncertain. The ends were cut back, 3 bases at V and 8 bases at J, with 14 bases in the middle. CDR3 length: 15 amino acids. CDR1 and CDR2 (germline): SGHTA, FQGNSA. CDR3 DNA, as far as it was read: TGTGCCAGCAGCTTCACCCCGGTAGTTTATTCACCC. It encodes CASSFTPVVYSP. The entire CDR3 reads CASSFTPVVYSPLHF.

To note about this clone: Read coverage stops 3 residues before the CDR3 terminus; the germline J gene supplies the remainder. This chain joins TRBV11-3 and TRBJ1-1; D ambiguous. The CDR3 totals 13 residues. V gave up 0 bases and J gave up 3 bases, with 5 bases separating them. The germline CDR1 and CDR2 sequences are SGHNT and YENEEA. Here the CDR3 reads CASSLDRHTEAFF. The covered CDR3 bases are TGTGCCAGCAGCTTAGATCGTCACACTGAA.

Regarding this clone: The CDR3 is cut off 3 residues early in the read; its end comes from the germline J gene. This rearrangement joins TRBV5-1 to TRBJ2-2; maybe TRBD2 (5 bases). Germline lookup yields CDR1 SGHRS and CDR2 YFSETQ. This CDR3 has 19 amino acids. Incomplete CDR3 DNA: TGCGCCAGCAGCTTGGCTTGGGAACGGGGAGCCTCCTATAATTCACCG. It yields the protein CASSLAWERGASYNSP. The complete CDR3 sequence is CASSLAWERGASYNSPLFF.

With respect to this clone: The sequence runs out 3 residues before the end of the CDR3; the remainder is reconstructed from the germline J gene. J is TRBJ2-5 and V is TRBV14; 9 positions agree with TRBD2. Germline V gene sequence: CDR1 SGHDN, CDR2 FVKESK. Unmatched junction bases numbered 2, after V lost 1 base and J lost 2 bases. The CDR3 covers 15 residues. The CDR3 region is CASSQGTSVQETQYF. The part of the CDR3 DNA that was read is TGTGCCAGCAGCCAAGGGACTAGCGTGCAAGAGACC.

As for this clone: The CDR3 is cut off 3 residues early in the read; its end comes from the germline J gene. The V and J genes are TRBV5-1 and TRBJ1-6, with D possibly TRBD1 on 6 matching bases. V lost 4 bases and J 6 bases, leaving 14 bases between the germline ends. In germline, CDR1 is SGHRS, CDR2 YFSETQ. The CDR3 length is 15 residues. This CDR3 reads CASSPGQLGNSPLHF. Partial CDR3 DNA: TGCGCCAGCAGCCCAGGACAGCTCGGTAATTCACCC.

The CDR3 sequence: CASSIWGGQNDYTF. The part of the CDR3 DNA that was read is TGTGCCAGTAGTATTTGGGGGGGGCAAAATGAC. This rearrangement joins TRBV19 to TRBJ1-2, with a weak D call TRBD1 (6 bases). The read falls 3 residues short of the CDR3 end, and the missing part is taken from the germline J gene. CDR3 size: 14 residues. Per the germline V gene, CDR1 is LNHDA and CDR2 is SQIVND (reference sequence). Drawing the rest from reference TRBV19 and TRBJ1-2, the complete variable domain is DGGITQSPKYLFRKEGQNVTLSCEQNLNHDAMYWYRQDPGQGLRLIYYSQIVNDFQKGDIAEGYSVSREKKESFPLTVTSAQKNPTAFYLCASSIWGGQNDYTFGSGTRLTVV.

With respect to this clone: The read ends 3 residues early relative to the CDR3; the germline J gene fills the gap. The V and J genes are TRBV7-9 and TRBJ2-6; D might be TRBD1 (5 bases). Germline CDR1 is SEHNR and CDR2 is FQNEAQ (reference sequence). V shed 5 bases and J shed 5 bases, with 10 bases lying between them. The CDR3 is 14 residues long. CDR3 DNA (partial): TGTGCCAGCAGCACGACAGCTCGGGCCAACGTC. Its protein product is CASSTTARANV. The entire CDR3 protein is CASSTTARANVLTF.

CDR3 DNA (partial): TGTGCCAGCAGTTCTGTCTCAGATACG. Its translation is CASSSVSDT. From start to end, the CDR3 is CASSSVSDTQYF. This chain joins TRBV28 and TRBJ2-3; D uncertain. The read terminates 3 residues before the CDR3 end, so the remaining end is supplied by the germline J gene. V lost 4 bases and J 4 bases, leaving 6 bases between the germline ends. The CDR3 is made up of 12 amino acids. The germline V gene encodes CDR1 MDHEN and CDR2 SYDVKM.

In the case of this clone: The CDR3 goes on 3 residues after the read ends, and that part is filled in from the germline J gene. The rearrangement joins TRBV7-2 to TRBJ2-2; D is possibly TRBD1 or TRBD2 (5 bases each). The CDR3 has 16 residues. In germline, CDR1 is SGHTA, CDR2 FQGNSA. CDR3 DNA (partial): TGTGCCAGCAGCTTAGCGGGAGTTTCTGGGGCCAACGTG. Translating gives CASSLAGVSGANV. The full CDR3 protein reads CASSLAGVSGANVLFF.

Comments on this clone: The sequenced fragment ends 3 residues before the CDR3 boundary, so the rest is inferred from the germline J gene. This chain connects TRBV19 to TRBJ1-5; perhaps TRBD1 as D (5 bases). The ends were cut back, 6 bases at V and 0 bases at J, with 9 bases in the middle. The germline V gene has CDR1 LNHDA and CDR2 SQIVND (reference sequence). The CDR3 sequence is 14 residues long. CDR3 residues: CASSRENSNQPQHF. The part of the CDR3 DNA that was read is TGTGCCAGTAGCAGGGAAAATAGCAATCAGCCC.

For this clone: The CDR3 goes on 3 residues after the read ends, and that part is filled in from the germline J gene. This chain connects TRBV12-3 or TRBV12-4 to TRBJ1-6; possible D gene TRBD1, 5 bases. The CDR3 runs to 13 residues. The V and J ends lost 8 bases and 6 bases respectively, with 11 bases between them. CDR3 sequence: CASRPGSNSPLHF. The sequenced part of the CDR3 DNA is TGTGCCAGCCGGCCAGGGAGTAATTCACCC.

About this clone: Coverage ceases 3 residues before the CDR3 finishes, and the germline J gene fills in the end. The chain has TRBV6-1 and TRBJ1-2; 8 bases map to TRBD1. J was trimmed by 4 bases and V by 0 bases; bases with no gene match: 4. The CDR3 totals 15 residues. The germline V gene has CDR1 MNHNS and CDR2 SASEGT. The covered CDR3 bases are TGTGCCAGCAGTGAAGCGGCAGGGGGCGGCTATGGC. It encodes CASSEAAGGGYG. In full, the CDR3 reads CASSEAAGGGYGYTF.

In regard to this clone: From the germline J gene comes the end of the CDR3, since the read stops 3 residues before it. The chain has TRBV7-7 and TRBJ1-1; D is unclear. Germline assignment: CDR1 SSHAT and CDR2 FNYEAQ (reference sequence). The CDR3 runs 13 residues. The CDR3 loop reads CASSPVGLDTAFF. The covered CDR3 bases are TGTGCCAGCAGCCCGGTCGGTTTAGATACG.

With respect to this clone: The read is 3 residues too short to cover the CDR3 end, so that end is filled in from the germline J gene. The chain carries TRBV5-1 and TRBJ2-1, with D perhaps TRBD1 (5 bases). This CDR3 has 16 amino acids. V lost 0 bases to trimming and J lost 4 bases, with 14 bases between them. Per the germline V gene, CDR1 is SGHRS and CDR2 is YFSETQ. The CDR3: CASSLDGVTVYNEQFF. Partial CDR3 DNA: TGCGCCAGCAGCTTGGACGGCGTGACAGTATACAATGAG.

About this clone itself: The read comes to an end 3 residues before the CDR3 does, leaving the germline J gene to fill in the end. The gene calls are TRBV19 and TRBJ2-1; D possibly corresponds to TRBD2 (5 bases). CDR3 length: 16 amino acids. V was cut by 6 bases and J by 3 bases, with 18 bases left in between. Looked up from germline, CDR1 is LNHDA and CDR2 is SQIVND (reference sequence). The CDR3 sequence: CASRTNLPSRYNEQFF. CDR3 DNA, as far as it was read: TGTGCCAGTAGAACCAACCTACCTAGCCGCTACAATGAG.

With regard to this clone: Read data end 3 residues before the CDR3 end; the end is taken from the germline J gene. V is TRBV7-2 and J is TRBJ1-5; weak D call: TRBD1 (6 bases). V lost 5 bases, J lost 9 bases, and 20 bases lay in between. CDR1 and CDR2 (germline): SGHTA, FQGNSA. The CDR3 has 15 residues. The sequenced CDR3 bases are TGTGCCAGCAGCCTTTCCGACAGGTCTTTCGGGCCC. Amino acid sequence: CASSLSDRSFGP. The entire CDR3 sequence reads CASSLSDRSFGPQHF.

Notes on this clone: The CDR3 goes on 3 residues after the read ends, and that part is filled in from the germline J gene. The chain links TRBV20-1 to TRBJ1-1, with 10 nucleotides matching TRBD1. V trimming: 2 bases; J trimming: 1 base; junction bases outside the gene matches: 4. Germline-derived CDR1 and CDR2 are DFQATT and SNEGSKA (reference sequence). The CDR3 runs to 15 residues. CDR3 DNA, as far as it was read: TGCAGTGCTAGACCCCGACAGGGGGCGAACACTGAA. Translated: CSARPRQGANTE. The whole CDR3 protein reads CSARPRQGANTEAFF.

On this clone itself: The read terminates 3 residues before the CDR3 end, so the remaining end is supplied by the germline J gene. The rearrangement links TRBV5-5 to TRBJ1-3, with TRBD1 matching 10 bases. Germline CDR1 reads SGHKS; CDR2 reads YYEKEE (reference sequence). The junction had 3 bases not matched to a gene; V was cut back by 2 bases and J by 4 bases. The CDR3 sequence is 15 residues long. The sequenced part of the CDR3 DNA is TGTGCCAGCAGCTTTGACAGGGGGCAAGGAAACACC. Its protein product is CASSFDRGQGNT. The CDR3 in its entirety is CASSFDRGQGNTIYF.

The CDR3 sequence is CASSLWAGDVEQYF. The covered CDR3 bases are TGTGCCAGCAGCCTATGGGCCGGGGATGTCGAG. The chain couples TRBV7-9 to TRBJ2-7, with D possibly TRBD2 on 5 matching bases. The read gets to within 3 residues of the CDR3 end, and the germline J gene fills in the rest. The germline CDR1 and CDR2 sequences are SEHNR and FQNEAQ (reference sequence). Deletions cut 5 bases from V and 6 bases from J, with 17 bases between. CDR3 length: 14 residues.